Listed here is a single T cell receptor beta chain. Its cognate antigen is unknown. This sample was taken from a study of blood T cells in healthy people across ages. Per the germline V gene, CDR1 is WNHNN and CDR2 is SYGVQD (reference sequence). This CDR3 has 14 residues. PCR was performed a second time for about 7 to 11 cycles using a sample-barcoded 5' primer and a J-beta primer mix. One entry per CDR3 protein results from TCRdb running MiXCR on the 5' RACE reads. Among roughly 410,000 distinct CDR3 sequences, about 55% were seen once, and the ten largest hold 50% to 65%. Study-level results: Naive CD4+ cells and diversity were both higher in long-lived donors than in aged donors.

This TCR was sampled from a man aged 60 to 75 in good health. The chain employs TRBV10-1 and TRBJ2-5, with D unclear. The DNA end lines up better with TRBJ2-7; the J call may be wrong. The sequenced material came from blood. The CDR3, as DNA: TGCGCCAGCAGTGAGTGTATACCTAGCTACGAGCAGTACTTC. Encoded protein: CASSECIPSYEQYF.